Presented here are 2 T cell receptor beta chains from one specimen sequenced in a study of T cell responses to AZD1222 COVID-19 vaccine. The table came from immunoSEQ multiplex PCR; TCRdb's copy has only in-frame clones and leaves some out. The table has about 130,000 clones, more than 85% seen once. The material was peripheral blood, obtained on day 0 of AZD1222 vaccination. Every receptor here comes from an adult in good health.

The chain combines TRBV4-1 with TRBJ1-1; TRBD1 aligns across 7 bases. The germline V gene encodes CDR1 MGHRA and CDR2 YSYEKL. The trim removed 8 bases at V and 2 bases at J, leaving 5 bases unmatched. The CDR3 runs to 13 residues. DNA for the CDR3: TGCGCCAGCGCTCAGGGGGTTAACACTGAAGCTTTCTTT. It is translated as CASAQGVNTEAFF.

The genes are TRBV6-6 and TRBJ1-6; a weak D match, TRBD1 (5 bases). The V gene lost 7 bases and the J gene lost 10 bases, with 14 bases spanning the gap. Germline V CDR1 and CDR2: MNHNY, SVGAGI (reference sequence). The CDR3 runs 13 residues. The CDR3 here is CASNLRGESPLHF. The CDR3 region has the DNA TGTGCCAGCAATCTTCGGGGGGAATCACCCCTCCACTTT.